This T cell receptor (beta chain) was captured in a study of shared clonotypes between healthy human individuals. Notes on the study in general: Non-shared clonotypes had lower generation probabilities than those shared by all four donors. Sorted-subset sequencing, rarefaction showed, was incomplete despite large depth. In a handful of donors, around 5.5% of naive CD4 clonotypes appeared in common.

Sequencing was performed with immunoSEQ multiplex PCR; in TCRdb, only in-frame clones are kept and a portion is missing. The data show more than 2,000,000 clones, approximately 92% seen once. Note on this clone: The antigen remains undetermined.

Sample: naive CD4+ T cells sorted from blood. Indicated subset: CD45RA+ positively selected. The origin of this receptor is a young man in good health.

The CDR3 DNA reads as TGTGCCAGCAGTTCCTTGGGCCACAATGAGCAGTTCTTC. Translated: CASSSLGHNEQFF. The chain recombines TRBV27 with TRBJ2-1; no reliable D call. This CDR3 comprises 13 residues. The germline gives CDR1 MNHEY, CDR2 SMNVEV (reference sequence). V lost 4 bases and J 5 bases, leaving 9 bases between the germline ends.